Below are 10 T cell receptor beta chains sequenced from a single sample in a study of cytomegalovirus exposure and HLA in healthy donors. Amplification used 60 Vbeta primers and 13 Jbeta primers. Assay used: immunoSEQ multiplex PCR; TCRdb lists only in-frame clones, some missing. The data contain roughly 120,000 clones, around 80% of them singletons. Sequenced sample: PBMCs. The receptors come from a middle-aged man in good health and CMV-seronegative.

The chain carries TRBV7-2 and TRBJ2-5, with TRBD1 as a possible D gene (5 bases). The length of the CDR3 is 15 residues. V was pared by 5 bases and J by 2 bases, with 15 bases between. Per germline, CDR1 SGHTA and CDR2 FQGNSA. This CDR3 is CASSLSSGFQETQYF. The CDR3 region has the DNA TGTGCCAGCAGCCTATCCTCAGGGTTTCAAGAGACCCAGTACTTC.

The chain recombines TRBV7-2 with TRBJ2-5; D possibly corresponds to TRBD2 (6 bases). Germline V gene lookup returns CDR1 SGHTA and CDR2 FQGNSA. V lost 5 bases, J lost 5 bases, and 21 bases lay in between. The CDR3 sequence is 16 residues long. CDR3 protein: CASSPEGLPLFETQYF. CDR3 sequence (DNA): TGTGCCAGCAGCCCGGAGGGTCTCCCTTTGTTCGAGACCCAGTACTTC.

This clone was observed a handful of times. This chain connects TRBV7-2 to TRBJ1-2; no definite D call. Germline loops: CDR1 SGHTA, CDR2 FQGNSA. Trimming took 5 bases from V and 1 from J, leaving 8 bases between them. This CDR3 region has 13 residues. CDR3 DNA sequence: TGTGCCAGCAGCCCCAGAGGTAACTATGGCTACACCTTC. This codes for CASSPRGNYGYTF.

In DNA form, the CDR3 reads TGTGCCAGCAGCTTTAACGGACAGAAAGACACAGATACGCAGTATTTT. Translation: CASSFNGQKDTDTQYF. V gene TRBV11-1 combines with J gene TRBJ2-3; TRBD1 is a possible D gene (6 bases). Germline loops: CDR1 SGHAT, CDR2 FQDESV (reference sequence). The CDR3 spans 16 residues. Trimming removed 3 bases at V and 2 bases at J, with 15 bases between.

The rearrangement uses TRBV5-4 and TRBJ2-7; D ambiguous. The CDR3 consists of 12 residues. Trimming left V 4 bases short and J 3 bases short, with 8 bases between. The germline V gene has CDR1 SGHNT and CDR2 YYREEE (reference sequence). The CDR3 loop is CASSIRSYEQYF. In DNA form, the CDR3 reads TGTGCCAGCAGCATCCGGAGCTACGAGCAGTACTTC.

The V gene is TRBV6-1, the J gene TRBJ1-3, with D perhaps matching TRBD1 (5 bases). Germline V gene data show CDR1 as MNHNS and CDR2 as SASEGT. V lost 1 base to trimming and J lost 0 bases, with 13 bases between them. The CDR3 extends over 17 amino acids. In DNA, the CDR3 is TGTGCCAGCAGTGAAGTTAGGGGCCGGCTCTCTGGAAACACCATATATTTT. It translates to CASSEVRGRLSGNTIYF.

The chain recombines TRBV10-3 with TRBJ1-1; 9 positions match TRBD1. The CDR3 length is 16 residues. CDR1 and CDR2 (germline): ENHRY, SYGVKD. V shed 6 bases, J shed 0 bases, and the junction held 8 bases outside the gene matches. This CDR3 reads CAISLGQGKMNTEAFF. CDR3 nucleotides: TGTGCCATCAGCTTGGGACAGGGTAAGATGAACACTGAAGCTTTCTTT.

The gene calls are TRBV5-1 and TRBJ1-5; D perhaps matches TRBD1 (5 bases). The CDR3 totals 14 residues. Germline V lookup: CDR1 SGHRS, CDR2 YFSETQ. The V and J ends lost 0 bases and 5 bases respectively, with 9 bases between them. CDR3 DNA sequence: TGCGCCAGCAGCTTGGACGGGGGGGATCAGCCCCAGCATTTT. This sequence encodes CASSLDGGDQPQHF. The entire variable domain, with the rest obtained from reference TRBV5-1 and TRBJ1-5, is as follows: KAGVTQTPRYLIKTRGQQVTLSCSPISGHRSVSWYQQTPGQGLQFLFEYFSETQRNKGNFPGRFSGRQFSNSRSEMNVSTLELGDSALYLCASSLDGGDQPQHFGDGTRLSIL.

The chain recombines TRBV5-6 with TRBJ1-4; 9 nucleotides line up with TRBD1. CDR1 SGHDT and CDR2 YYEEEE come from the germline V gene. The V gene end was trimmed by 0 bases and the J gene end by 7 bases; junction bases not matched to a gene: 4. The CDR3 length is 15 residues. CDR3 residues: CASSLGTGAGEKLFF. The CDR3 coding sequence is TGTGCCAGCAGCTTGGGGACAGGGGCAGGTGAAAAACTGTTTTTT.

The gene calls are TRBV6-6 and TRBJ2-5, with 12 nucleotides matching TRBD2. Per germline, CDR1 MNHNY and CDR2 SVGAGI (reference sequence). Unmatched junction bases numbered 3, after V lost 2 bases and J lost 2 bases. This CDR3 is built from 16 residues. This chain's CDR3 is CASSYATSGGQETQYF. CDR3 coding DNA: TGTGCCAGCAGTTACGCGACTAGCGGGGGACAAGAGACCCAGTACTTC.